This is a list of T cell receptor beta chains from one sample in a study of blood T cell repertoires in COVID-19. Some clones are missing from TCRdb's copy, which holds only in-frame ones; the method was immunoSEQ multiplex PCR. The profile shows under 200,000 clones, just under 85% of them singletons. The sequencing input was peripheral blood. These receptors all come from a man between 60 and 75 years old with COVID-19, enrolled during active disease. CDR3s include the opening cysteine and the closing phenylalanine or tryptophan. The D gene is left open where the match is weak. For some rows the clone size is stated as once, few or many, or as a class when expanded; others skip it.

TRBV20-1	.	.	TRBJ1-1	11	TGCAGTGCCATCAGGCAGATTGAAGCTTTCTTT	CSAIRQIEAFF
TRBV10-1	few	.	TRBJ1-1	15	TGCGCCAGCAGTGAGTCGGCAGCCGGGGACACTGAAGCTTTCTTT	CASSESAAGDTEAFF
TRBV10-3	.	TRBD1	TRBJ1-2	14	TGTGCCATCACATCGGGACAGGGGAACTATGGCTACACCTTC	CAITSGQGNYGYTF
TRBV10-1	.	.	TRBJ2-7	15	TGCGCCAGCAGTGAGGGCCCAGGGGTATCCTACGAGCAGTACTTC	CASSEGPGVSYEQYF
TRBV30	.	.	TRBJ1-5	14	TGTGCCTGGAGTGTAGTGAGTACCGATCAGCCCCAGCATTTT	CAWSVVSTDQPQHF
TRBV19	.	.	TRBJ2-7	11	TGTGCCAGTAGTACGGCCTACGAGCAGTACTTC	CASSTAYEQYF
TRBV7-9	.	TRBD1	TRBJ1-2	15	TGTGCCAGCAGCACCGGGACAGGGGGCGCGAAGGGCTACACCTTC	CASSTGTGGAKGYTF
TRBV7-2	once	TRBD1	TRBJ1-2	14	TGTGCCAGCAGCCCCGGGACAGGGCTTTATGGCTACACCTTC	CASSPGTGLYGYTF
TRBV6-5	.	.	TRBJ1-4	13	TGTGCCAGCAGAGGAGGGCCGGGCGAGAAACTGTTTTTT	CASRGGPGEKLFF
TRBV19	once	.	TRBJ1-1	15	TGTGCCAGTAGTATCCAAGCAGGGAAGGGTACTGAAGCTTTCTTT	CASSIQAGKGTEAFF
TRBV6-1	.	TRBD1	TRBJ1-1	19	TGTGCCAGCAGTGATTTAGAAGTCGACAGGGGGAGGGGAAACACTGAAGCTTTCTTT	CASSDLEVDRGRGNTEAFF
TRBV19	.	.	TRBJ1-2	12	TGTGCCAGTAGTATTCAGGGTTCTGGCTACACCTTC	CASSIQGSGYTF
TRBV14	.	TRBD1	TRBJ1-1	15	TGTGCCAGCAGCCAAAGGGGATACAGGGGAACTGAAGCTTTCTTT	CASSQRGYRGTEAFF
TRBV5-1	.	TRBD1	TRBJ1-3	15	TGCGCCAGCGCCTCAGGACAGGGGTCTGGAAACACCATATATTTT	CASASGQGSGNTIYF
TRBV14	.	TRBD1	TRBJ1-3	18	TGTGCCAGCAGCCATCTCCACGACGGACAGGCCTCTGGAAACACCATATATTTT	CASSHLHDGQASGNTIYF
TRBV15	.	.	TRBJ1-1	13	TGTGCCACCAGCATAGGACAGAACACTGAAGCTTTCTTT	CATSIGQNTEAFF
TRBV24-1	.	TRBD2	TRBJ2-1	16	TGTGCCACCAGTGATCCGGGACTAGCGGGAGGAAAGAATCAGTTCTTC	CATSDPGLAGGKNQFF
TRBV11-2	.	.	TRBJ2-5	12	TGTGCCAGCACCCAACTAGGGTCCCCCCAGTACTTC	CASTQLGSPQYF
TRBV12-3/TRBV12-4	many	TRBD1	TRBJ1-2	13	TGTGCCAGCAGTTTGGGGACAGGGCTAGGCTACACCTTC	CASSLGTGLGYTF